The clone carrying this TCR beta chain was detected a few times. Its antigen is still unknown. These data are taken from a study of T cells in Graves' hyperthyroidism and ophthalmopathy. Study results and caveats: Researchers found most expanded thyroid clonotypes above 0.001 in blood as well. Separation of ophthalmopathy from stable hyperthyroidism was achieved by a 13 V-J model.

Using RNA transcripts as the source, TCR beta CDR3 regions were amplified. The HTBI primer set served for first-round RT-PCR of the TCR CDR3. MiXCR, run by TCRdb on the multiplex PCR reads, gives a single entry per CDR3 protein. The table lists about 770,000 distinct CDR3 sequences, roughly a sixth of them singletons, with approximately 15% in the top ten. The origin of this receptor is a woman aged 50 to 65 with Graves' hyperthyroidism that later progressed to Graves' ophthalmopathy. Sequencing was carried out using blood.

CDR3 sequence: CASSEAGTDAWSNQPQHF. In nucleotides, the CDR3 is TGTGCCAGCAGTGAAGCCGGGACGGATGCTTGGAGCAATCAGCCCCAGCATTTT. V and J are TRBV6-1 and TRBJ1-5; tentative D call: TRBD1 (5 bases). V was pared by 0 bases and J by 1 base, with 16 bases between. The CDR3 consists of 18 residues. Germline V lookup: CDR1 MNHNS, CDR2 SASEGT.